Presented here are 28 T cell receptor beta chains from one specimen sequenced in a study of early T cells in non-severe SARS-CoV-2 infection. One entry per CDR3 protein, called by TCRdb with MiXCR from the 5' RACE reads. In the table there are 50,000 to 75,000 distinct CDR3 sequences, approximately 9.2% of which are singletons. The source material was whole blood, sampled at baseline. These receptors all stem from an adult who was a healthcare worker with PCR-confirmed SARS-CoV-2 infection or an uninfected control (not recorded which).

By proportion, this clonotype is medium-sized (0.01 to 0.1%). This chain uses TRBV29-1 with TRBJ1-1; D gene unclear. The CDR3 has 13 amino acids. Trimming took off 6 bases at V and 0 bases at J, with 11 bases between the two ends. Germline V gives CDR1 SQVTM, CDR2 ANQGSEA. The CDR3 region is CSVNDGLNTEAFF. CDR3 sequence (DNA): TGCAGCGTCAACGACGGCTTGAACACTGAAGCTTTCTTT.

The chain recombines TRBV4-2 with TRBJ2-3, with D uncertain. The V and J ends lost 0 bases and 2 bases respectively, with 6 bases between them. In germline, CDR1 is LGHNA, CDR2 YNFKEQ. The CDR3 extends over 14 amino acids. CDR3 residues: CASSQEFDTDTQYF. For the CDR3, the DNA is TGTGCCAGCAGCCAAGAATTTGACACAGATACGCAGTATTTT.

This clonotype was seen only a few times. The genes are TRBV29-1 and TRBJ2-1; 13 nucleotides line up with TRBD2. Trimming at V came to 5 bases and at J to 2 bases, leaving 9 bases not matched to a gene. The CDR3 runs 17 residues. Germline V gene data show CDR1 as SQVTM and CDR2 as ANQGSEA. The CDR3 region has the DNA TGCAGCGTTTCCGGGACTAGCGGGACCTATACCTACAATGAGCAGTTCTTC. Translation: CSVSGTSGTYTYNEQFF.

The chain has TRBV7-2 and TRBJ1-4, with D unclear. Germline V gives CDR1 SGHTA, CDR2 FQGNSA. V dropped 3 bases and J dropped 8 bases, with 13 bases sitting between them. There are 14 residues in the CDR3. CDR3 region: CASSFTQVSEKLFF. Written as DNA, the CDR3 is TGTGCCAGCAGCTTCACCCAGGTTTCCGAAAAACTGTTTTTT. The full variable domain, in which reference TRBV7-2 and TRBJ1-4 provide the parts outside the CDR3, is GAGVSQSPSNKVTEKGKDVELRCDPISGHTALYWYRQSLGQGLEFLIYFQGNSAPDKSGLPSDRFSAERTGGSVSTLTIQRTQQEDSAVYLCASSFTQVSEKLFFGSGTQLSVL.

The CDR3 DNA follows: TGTGCCAGCAGCCTTAGGGGACCCACAGATACGCAGTATTTT. It translates to CASSLRGPTDTQYF. The chain employs TRBV11-3 and TRBJ2-3; D might be TRBD1 or TRBD2, each matching 5 bases. This CDR3 is 14 amino acids long. Trimming stripped 5 bases from V and 2 bases from J, with 11 bases between. Germline CDR1 SGHNT, CDR2 YENEEA.

The chain recombines TRBV3-1 with TRBJ2-3, with D possibly matching TRBD2 (5 bases). CDR3 length equals 17 residues. The germline V gene encodes CDR1 LGHDT and CDR2 YNNKEL (reference sequence). V shed 0 bases and J shed 2 bases, with 15 bases lying between them. In DNA, the CDR3 is TGTGCCAGCAGCCAAGATCTGAGGAGACTAAACACAGATACGCAGTATTTT. Residues: CASSQDLRRLNTDTQYF.

This clonotype was seen at least ten times. The chain employs TRBV20-1 and TRBJ2-5; TRBD1 agrees at 8 bases. J lost 5 bases, V lost 6 bases, and 8 bases had no gene match. This CDR3 contains 13 residues. Germline assignment: CDR1 DFQATT and CDR2 SNEGSKA (reference sequence). This CDR3 reads CSAWTGLRETQYF. The CDR3 DNA follows: TGCAGTGCATGGACAGGGCTGAGGGAGACCCAGTACTTC.

V usage is TRBV21-1 and J usage is TRBJ1-1; the D segment call TRBD1 is taken from the table without a DNA check. TRBV21-1 is a pseudogene segment. The CDR3 is 15 residues long. CDR3 amino acids: CASSKDGTGSGGSFF. The CDR3, as DNA: TGTGCCAGCAGCAAGGACGGGACAGGGAGCGGTGGTAGTTTCTTT.

J is TRBJ2-6 and V is TRBV11-2; D gene uncertain. Germline assignment: CDR1 SGHAT and CDR2 FQNNGV. This CDR3 comprises 14 residues. V was trimmed by 6 bases and J by 0 bases, leaving 6 bases between them. The CDR3 is CASRRDSGANVLTF. In DNA form, the CDR3 reads TGTGCCAGCAGAAGGGACTCTGGGGCCAACGTCCTGACTTTC.

This sequence joins TRBV11-2 and TRBJ2-7; 10 positions match TRBD2. Losses at the gene ends were 1 base for V and 5 bases for J; bases not matched to a gene: 8. The germline gives CDR1 SGHAT, CDR2 FQNNGV. The CDR3 length is 16 residues. Here the CDR3 reads CASSLVSGRSDHEQYF. CDR3 bases: TGTGCCAGCAGCTTAGTTAGCGGGAGGAGCGACCACGAGCAGTACTTC.

At least ten counts were recorded for this clonotype. The V and J genes are TRBV11-2 and TRBJ2-3; the match to TRBD1 covers 7 bases. Unmatched junction bases numbered 8, after V lost 5 bases and J lost 0 bases. In germline, CDR1 is SGHAT, CDR2 FQNNGV. The CDR3 spans 16 residues. The CDR3 reads CASSLQGQRSTDTQYF. CDR3 DNA sequence: TGTGCCAGCAGCCTACAGGGACAGCGCAGCACAGATACGCAGTATTTT.

At least ten counts were recorded for this clonotype. As DNA, the CDR3 is TGTGCCAGCGAAGCAGGCTCCAAGCAGTTCTTC. Translation gives CASEAGSKQFF. The rearrangement uses TRBV6-2 or TRBV6-3 and TRBJ2-1; D not resolved. Germline CDR1 MNHEY, CDR2 SVGEGT. The CDR3 consists of 11 residues. The germline V and J ends were trimmed by 8 bases and 11 bases, with 13 bases remaining between them.

This chain joins TRBV20-1 and TRBJ2-2, with TRBD1 matching 9 bases. The CDR3 is 16 amino acids. Per the germline V gene, CDR1 is DFQATT and CDR2 is SNEGSKA (reference sequence). V lost 6 bases and J lost 8; bases outside the gene matches: 16. CDR3 protein: CSARSPGTGPTGELFF. CDR3 nucleotides: TGCAGTGCCAGATCCCCCGGGACAGGGCCCACTGGGGAGCTGTTTTTT.

This clonotype has just a few counts. The V call is TRBV25-1, the J call TRBJ2-7; 7 nucleotides agree with TRBD2. V was pared by 4 bases and J by 7 bases, with 10 bases of the junction left unmatched. This CDR3 contains 14 residues. Germline V gene sequence: CDR1 MGHDK, CDR2 SYGVNS. CDR3 sequence: CASSGWGRAGEQYF. The CDR3 DNA sequence: TGTGCCAGCAGTGGTTGGGGGAGGGCGGGAGAGCAGTACTTC.

This clonotype was counted a few times. The chain uses TRBV7-9 and TRBJ1-6; no definite D call. V was pared by 1 base and J by 5 bases, with 12 bases between. This CDR3 is built from 16 residues. CDR1 is SEHNR, CDR2 FQNEAQ, per germline (reference sequence). CDR3 nucleotide sequence: TGTGCCAGCAGCTTAGTCGGTGCTGTGGATAATTCACCCCTCCACTTT. It encodes CASSLVGAVDNSPLHF. Full variable domain (rest looked up from reference TRBV7-9 and TRBJ1-6): DTGVSQNPRHKITKRGQNVTFRCDPISEHNRLYWYRQTLGQGPEFLTYFQNEAQLEKSRLLSDRFSAERPKGSFSTLEIQRTEQGDSAMYLCASSLVGAVDNSPLHFGNGTRLTVT.

This clonotype was found many times. CDR3 DNA sequence: TGTGCCAGCACCCGGAGGCCCACAGATACGCAGTATTTT. Translating gives CASTRRPTDTQYF. The J gene is TRBJ2-3, the V gene TRBV6-5; weak D call: TRBD2 (5 bases). Between the trimmed V and J ends, which lost 7 bases and 2 bases, there was a span of 10 bases. The length of the CDR3 is 13 residues. Germline V gives CDR1 MNHEY, CDR2 SVGAGI.

CDR3 DNA sequence: TGTGCCAGCAGCTTCACAGGGGAAGAGACCCAGTACTTC. Protein product: CASSFTGEETQYF. The J gene is TRBJ2-5, the V gene TRBV11-2; 7 bases line up with TRBD1. The CDR3 extends over 13 amino acids. Germline CDR1 reads SGHAT; CDR2 reads FQNNGV. The J segment lost 3 bases and the V segment lost 3 bases, leaving 1 base of the junction unmatched. Using reference TRBV11-2 and TRBJ2-5 for the parts outside the CDR3, the full variable domain is EAGVAQSPRYKIIEKRQSVAFWCNPISGHATLYWYQQILGQGPKLLIQFQNNGVVDDSQLPKDRFSAERLKGVDSTLKIQPAKLEDSAVYLCASSFTGEETQYFGPGTRLLVL.

This clonotype was counted a few times. V usage is TRBV11-3 and J usage is TRBJ2-1; the D is unclear. Per the germline V gene, CDR1 is SGHNT and CDR2 is YENEEA. The CDR3 contains 11 residues. V was cut by 5 bases and J by 3 bases, with 2 bases left in between. DNA for the CDR3: TGTGCCAGCAGCGGCTACAATGAGCAGTTCTTC. It yields the protein CASSGYNEQFF. Drawing the rest from reference TRBV11-3 and TRBJ2-1, the complete variable domain is EAGVVQSPRYKIIEKKQPVAFWCNPISGHNTLYWYLQNLGQGPELLIRYENEEAVDDSQLPKDRFSAERLKGVDSTLKIQPAELGDSAVYLCASSGYNEQFFGPGTRLTVL.

This clonotype came up many times. The chain links TRBV6-6 to TRBJ1-2, with unresolved D. V lost 2 bases and J lost 6, with 7 bases in between. CDR1 MNHNY and CDR2 SVGAGI come from the germline V gene (reference sequence). The CDR3 consists of 12 residues. This chain's CDR3 is CASSYGPDGYTF. Written as DNA, the CDR3 is TGTGCCAGCAGTTACGGGCCTGATGGCTACACCTTC.

This clonotype was seen at least ten times. V and J are TRBV13 and TRBJ1-3; no clear D gene. The CDR3 is 15 residues long. Trimming removed 5 bases from V and 3 bases from J, with 14 bases in between. The germline CDR1 and CDR2 sequences are PRHDT and FYEKMQ (reference sequence). The CDR3 loop is CASSADIGIGNTIYF. The CDR3 DNA sequence: TGTGCCAGCAGCGCCGACATAGGGATTGGAAACACCATATATTTT.

The chain combines TRBV10-3 with TRBJ2-5; D is possibly TRBD2 (5 bases). V lost 2 bases and J lost 7, with 5 bases in between. Germline V gene sequence: CDR1 ENHRY, CDR2 SYGVKD. CDR3 length: 11 residues. The CDR3 coding sequence is TGTGCCATCAGTGAGGCGGGGACCCAGTACTTC. As protein: CAISEAGTQYF.

The chain links TRBV4-1 to TRBJ1-1, with D possibly matching TRBD1 (6 bases). V was clipped by 0 bases and J by 4 bases, with 12 bases between them. CDR3 length: 15 residues. Germline CDR1 MGHRA, CDR2 YSYEKL. This CDR3 is CASSQDGRGTTEAFF. The CDR3 bases are TGCGCCAGCAGCCAAGATGGCAGGGGTACCACTGAAGCTTTCTTT.

The chain joins TRBV6-2 or TRBV6-3 to TRBJ2-3; 7 nucleotides align to TRBD2. The CDR3 totals 14 residues. The trim removed 4 bases at V and 6 bases at J, leaving 7 bases unmatched. Germline CDR1 is MNHEY and CDR2 is SVGEGT. In nucleotides, the CDR3 is TGTGCCAGCAGTTCCCGGACTAGTGCCGATACGCAGTATTTT. Encoded protein: CASSSRTSADTQYF.

This clonotype was counted a few times. V and J are TRBV5-1 and TRBJ2-1; no firm D call. Germline-derived CDR1 and CDR2 are SGHRS and YFSETQ. The length of the CDR3 is 17 residues. V lost 0 bases and J lost 0, with 13 bases in between. CDR3 bases: TGCGCCAGCAGCTTGGGCTACGACTTCCCCTCCTACAATGAGCAGTTCTTC. This gives the protein CASSLGYDFPSYNEQFF. Full variable domain (missing parts from reference TRBV5-1 and TRBJ2-1): KAGVTQTPRYLIKTRGQQVTLSCSPISGHRSVSWYQQTPGQGLQFLFEYFSETQRNKGNFPGRFSGRQFSNSRSEMNVSTLELGDSALYLCASSLGYDFPSYNEQFFGPGTRLTVL.

The rearrangement joins TRBV7-2 to TRBJ2-3, with TRBD2 identical over 8 bases. V was clipped by 5 bases and J by 7 bases; unmatched bases: 17. Looked up from germline, CDR1 is SGHTA and CDR2 is FQGNSA. The CDR3 totals 17 residues. CDR3 loop: CASSPEGTGGPLNTQYF. The CDR3 nucleotides are TGTGCCAGCAGCCCAGAAGGGACGGGAGGGCCCCTAAATACGCAGTATTTT.

This clonotype was seen a handful of times. The chain links TRBV19 to TRBJ2-1; D unresolved. The CDR3 consists of 15 residues. The V gene's germline CDR1 is LNHDA and CDR2 SQIVND (reference sequence). With 7 bases removed from V and 0 bases from J, the gap between germline ends came to 13 bases. CDR3 nucleotides: TGTGCCAGTACCGCCGGCTCCCTCTCCTACAATGAGCAGTTCTTC. Translation: CASTAGSLSYNEQFF. Combining the CDR3 with reference TRBV19 and TRBJ2-1 gives the whole variable domain DGGITQSPKYLFRKEGQNVTLSCEQNLNHDAMYWYRQDPGQGLRLIYYSQIVNDFQKGDIAEGYSVSREKKESFPLTVTSAQKNPTAFYLCASTAGSLSYNEQFFGPGTRLTVL.

This clonotype was seen only a few times. This chain connects TRBV6-6 to TRBJ2-1; D not resolved. The germline CDR1 and CDR2 sequences are MNHNY and SVGAGI (reference sequence). Trimming pared 5 bases from V and 4 bases from J, leaving 6 bases between. This CDR3 has 12 residues. The CDR3 region has the DNA TGTGCCAGCAGTGAGCCTTACAATGAGCAGTTCTTC. Encoded protein: CASSEPYNEQFF.

The gene calls are TRBV19 and TRBJ2-7; TRBD2 matches 8 bases. This CDR3 is 14 amino acids long. Germline V lookup: CDR1 LNHDA, CDR2 SQIVND (reference sequence). Trimming at V came to 5 bases and at J to 2 bases, leaving 5 bases not matched to a gene. The CDR3 DNA is TGTGCCAGTAGTCGGGTAGCGGGACCCTACGAGCAGTACTTC. Protein sequence: CASSRVAGPYEQYF.